This T cell receptor beta chain was profiled in a study of blood T cell repertoires in COVID-19. Across the whole study: The study drew acute and convalescent COVID-19 samples from the United States, Italy and Spain. T cells, B-cell-depleted T cells, or PBMCs provided the cDNA or gDNA that served as material.

Original analysis: Nucleated cell counts were estimated from reference gene primer amplification. Here immunoSEQ multiplex PCR was the method, and the copy in TCRdb shows in-frame clones only, minus some. V, J and clone size are taken as reported in that table, and D and trimming were inferred from the DNA itself. The sample has about 110,000 clones; approximately 86% are singletons. CDR3 length equals 14 residues. CDR1 is LNHDA and CDR2 is SQIVND in the germline V gene (reference sequence). Trimming removed 5 bases from V and 6 bases from J; junction bases left unmatched: 6. The chain combines TRBV19 with TRBJ1-5; 8 nucleotides line up with TRBD1. Sample: peripheral blood. The clonotype was recovered from a man between 35 and 55 years old with acute or convalescent COVID-19. The CDR3 here is CASSASGGGQPQHF. The DNA for the CDR3 is TGTGCCAGTAGTGCCTCAGGGGGCGGTCAGCCCCAGCATTTT. Full variable domain (missing parts from reference TRBV19 and TRBJ1-5): DGGITQSPKYLFRKEGQNVTLSCEQNLNHDAMYWYRQDPGQGLRLIYYSQIVNDFQKGDIAEGYSVSREKKESFPLTVTSAQKNPTAFYLCASSASGGGQPQHFGDGTRLSIL.